These 17 T cell receptor beta chains were all obtained from the same sample, sequenced in a study of shared clonotypes between healthy human individuals. Naive CD8 isolation took CD45RO-negative cells positively selected for CCR7 and excluded terminally differentiated effector memory CD45RA+ cells. Produced via immunoSEQ multiplex PCR; TCRdb's table is partial and in-frame only. The data hold millions of clones, with roughly 94% observed a single time. Sequencing was performed on naive CD8+ T cells sorted from blood. Every receptor here comes from a man younger than 35 in good health.

This chain uses TRBV5-1 with TRBJ2-7; D may be TRBD1 or TRBD2 (5 bases each). Trimming shortened V by 0 bases and J by 4 bases, and 11 bases separated the two germline ends. There are 14 residues in the CDR3. CDR1 and CDR2 (germline): SGHRS, YFSETQ. CDR3 in DNA: TGCGCCAGCAGCTTGGTGGGGGATGGGTACGAGCAGTACTTC. It codes for CASSLVGDGYEQYF.

The chain joins TRBV10-3 to TRBJ2-3, with D tentatively TRBD2 (5 bases). The germline V gene encodes CDR1 ENHRY and CDR2 SYGVKD. The CDR3 consists of 13 residues. Trimming pared 8 bases from V and 0 bases from J, leaving 9 bases between. As DNA, the CDR3 is TGTGCCATCCGGGAAAAGAGCACAGATACGCAGTATTTT. Its translation is CAIREKSTDTQYF.

This clone was recorded once. J is TRBJ1-2 and V is TRBV7-9; tentative D call: TRBD1 (5 bases). V gave up 2 bases and J gave up 4 bases, with 11 bases separating them. Germline-derived CDR1 and CDR2 are SEHNR and FQNEAQ (reference sequence). This CDR3 comprises 14 residues. In nucleotides, the CDR3 is TGTGCCAGCAGCTTAACCGGGACCCTCTATGGCTACACCTTC. Its translation is CASSLTGTLYGYTF. Full variable domain (missing parts from reference TRBV7-9 and TRBJ1-2): DTGVSQNPRHKITKRGQNVTFRCDPISEHNRLYWYRQTLGQGPEFLTYFQNEAQLEKSRLLSDRFSAERPKGSFSTLEIQRTEQGDSAMYLCASSLTGTLYGYTFGSGTRLTVV.

V and J are TRBV6-5 and TRBJ2-5; no reliable D call. Trimming took off 4 bases at V and 1 base at J, with 10 bases between the two ends. This CDR3 is 14 amino acids long. The germline CDR1 and CDR2 sequences are MNHEY and SVGAGI. As DNA, the CDR3 is TGTGCCAGCAGTTGGTCTAGGAGCCAAGAGACCCAGTACTTC. It specifies CASSWSRSQETQYF.

The rearrangement joins TRBV6-1 to TRBJ2-7, with a weak D call TRBD2 (5 bases). From germline, CDR1 is MNHNS and CDR2 SASEGT. The CDR3 is 15 amino acids. Trimming left V 4 bases short and J 7 bases short, with 20 bases between. CDR3 sequence: CASSGVEIASGEQYF. CDR3 DNA: TGTGCCAGCAGTGGTGTAGAAATAGCATCGGGGGAGCAGTACTTC.

This chain links TRBV9 with TRBJ1-3, with D hard to call. Germline V gene lookup returns CDR1 SGDLS and CDR2 YYNGEE. The CDR3 has 18 residues. The V end was cut by 0 bases, the J end by 0 bases, with 16 bases between. The CDR3 region is CASSVAIAGLASGNTIYF. Written as DNA, the CDR3 is TGTGCCAGCAGCGTAGCTATTGCGGGATTAGCCTCTGGAAACACCATATATTTT.

The rearrangement uses TRBV6-5 and TRBJ1-2; TRBD1 might be the D (6 bases). Germline CDR1 and CDR2: MNHEY and SVGAGI. The CDR3 sequence is 15 residues long. V lost 0 bases, J lost 4 bases, and 12 bases lay in between. For the CDR3, the DNA is TGTGCCAGCAGTTACTCCGGGGGCAAGGGCTATGGCTACACCTTC. It yields the protein CASSYSGGKGYGYTF.

Here the CDR3 reads CASSQFTHYEQYF. The CDR3 nucleotides are TGTGCCAGCAGCCAATTCACACATTACGAGCAGTACTTC. V usage is TRBV16 and J usage is TRBJ2-7; D not certain. V dropped 1 base and J dropped 4 bases, with 8 bases sitting between them. Germline CDR1 reads KGHSY; CDR2 reads FQNENV. The CDR3 length is 13 residues. The full variable domain, with the rest looked up from reference TRBV16 and TRBJ2-7, is GEEVAQTPKHLVRGEGQKAKLYCAPIKGHSYVFWYQQVLKNEFKFLISFQNENVFDETGMPKERFSAKCLPNSPCSLEIQATKLEDSAVYFCASSQFTHYEQYFGPGTRLTVT.

This clone is a singleton in its sample. The chain joins TRBV5-6 to TRBJ2-3; the match to TRBD2 covers 12 bases. This CDR3 has 16 amino acids. The trim removed 4 bases at V and 5 bases at J, leaving 8 bases unmatched. Looked up from germline, CDR1 is SGHDT and CDR2 is YYEEEE. CDR3: CASSLGPSGGEDTQYF. CDR3 DNA: TGTGCCAGCAGCCTTGGTCCTAGCGGGGGGGAAGATACGCAGTATTTT.

The chain recombines TRBV6-1 with TRBJ1-2; D call uncertain. This CDR3 region has 14 residues. V was clipped by 4 bases and J by 4 bases, with 13 bases between them. CDR1 and CDR2 from the germline V gene are MNHNS and SASEGT. The CDR3 reads CASSVLAATYGYTF. For the CDR3, the DNA is TGTGCCAGCAGTGTATTGGCGGCTACCTATGGCTACACCTTC.

The rearrangement uses TRBV29-1 and TRBJ2-2, with 8 bases identical to TRBD1. From germline, CDR1 is SQVTM and CDR2 ANQGSEA. The CDR3 extends over 13 amino acids. J lost 5 bases, V lost 3 bases, and 2 bases had no gene match. CDR3 sequence reads: CSVDTGGTGELFF. The CDR3 coding sequence is TGCAGCGTTGATACAGGGGGTACCGGGGAGCTGTTTTTT.

This sequence joins TRBV4-1 and TRBJ2-1; TRBD2 aligns across 12 bases. The V segment lost 0 bases and the J segment 7 bases; nucleotides outside the gene matches: 4. Germline lookup yields CDR1 MGHRA and CDR2 YSYEKL. CDR3 length: 16 amino acids. The CDR3 is CASSQETGTSGNEQFF. The CDR3 region has the DNA TGCGCCAGCAGCCAAGAAACCGGGACTAGCGGGAATGAGCAGTTCTTC.

The chain couples TRBV30 to TRBJ1-1, with no clear D. Per the germline V gene, CDR1 is GTSNPN and CDR2 is SVGIG (reference sequence). This CDR3 region has 10 residues. Trimming shortened V by 5 bases and J by 8 bases, and 9 bases separated the two germline ends. The CDR3 is CAWGPGEAFF. In DNA form, the CDR3 reads TGTGCCTGGGGACCCGGGGAAGCTTTCTTT. Using reference TRBV30 and TRBJ1-1 for the parts outside the CDR3, the full variable domain is SQTIHQWPATLVQPVGSPLSLECTVEGTSNPNLYWYRQAAGRGLQLLFYSVGIGQISSEVPQNLSASRPQDRQFILSSKKLLLSDSGFYLCAWGPGEAFFGQGTRLTVV.

Only one count was recorded for this clone. The rearrangement joins TRBV7-6 to TRBJ2-7; D possibly corresponds to TRBD1 (6 bases). The V gene's germline CDR1 is SGHVS and CDR2 FNYEAQ. Trimming removed 2 bases from V and 4 bases from J, with 12 bases in between. The CDR3 consists of 14 residues. The CDR3 DNA reads as TGTGCCAGCAGCTTAACAGGGATCCAGTACGAGCAGTACTTC. Translated: CASSLTGIQYEQYF.

The chain combines TRBV6-5 with TRBJ2-7; D might be TRBD1 (5 bases). Per germline, CDR1 MNHEY and CDR2 SVGAGI. The CDR3 is 16 residues long. Trimming pared 0 bases from V and 3 bases from J, leaving 15 bases between. CDR3 protein: CASSYSVQGEGYEQYF. CDR3 sequence (DNA): TGTGCCAGCAGTTACTCGGTTCAGGGCGAAGGCTACGAGCAGTACTTC.

V and J are TRBV5-1 and TRBJ1-1; 9 nucleotides agree with TRBD1. Unmatched junction bases numbered 5, after V lost 2 bases and J lost 6 bases. CDR3 length equals 14 residues. CDR1 is SGHRS, CDR2 YFSETQ, per germline. The CDR3 DNA follows: TGCGCCAGCAGCTTAGACAGGGGGGTCGCTGAAGCTTTCTTT. Amino acids: CASSLDRGVAEAFF.

The V call is TRBV5-6, the J call TRBJ1-6, with 7 bases aligning to TRBD1. Germline-derived CDR1 and CDR2 are SGHDT and YYEEEE. This CDR3 contains 15 residues. V shed 4 bases, J shed 5 bases, and the junction held 6 bases outside the gene matches. The CDR3 loop is CASSHRDSNNSPLHF. In DNA, the CDR3 is TGTGCCAGCAGCCACCGGGACAGTAATAATTCACCCCTCCACTTT.